This T cell receptor beta chain was recovered during a study of Graves' ophthalmopathy and Graves' hyperthyroidism. This clonotype was counted between two and nine times. Mismatch with germline at one junction end may stem from a read error. The authors amplified TCR beta CDR3 regions, and they did so from RNA transcripts for repertoire sequencing. Scientists carried out first-round RT-PCR using HTBI primers and then a second-round multiplex PCR. A single record per CDR3 protein comes from TCRdb applying MiXCR to the multiplex PCR reads. The sample has some 1.1 million distinct CDR3 sequences; 35% to 40% are singletons. The TCR comes from an adult man with Graves' hyperthyroidism. The sequenced sample consisted of peripheral blood or thyroid tissue (not recorded which).

The CDR3 is CASSYATGYEQYF. The CDR3 DNA follows: TGTGCCAGCAGTTACGCCACAGGGTACGAGCAGTACTTC. This chain uses TRBV10-3 with TRBJ2-7; D might be TRBD1 (6 bases). Germline assignment: CDR1 ENHRY and CDR2 SYGVKD. The CDR3 is made up of 13 amino acids.